This passage covers 14 T cell receptor beta chains from one sample sequenced in a study of cytomegalovirus exposure and HLA in healthy donors. This PCR relied on a set of 60 Vbeta primers and 13 Jbeta primers. The protocol was immunoSEQ multiplex PCR, while the TCRdb copy is restricted to in-frame clones and leaves out a portion. The table records about 110,000 clones, around 72% of them present only once. Material for sequencing was PBMCs. These receptors all come from a male donor in good health and CMV-seronegative.

The V gene is TRBV30, the J gene TRBJ1-5; D is unclear. Germline V lookup: CDR1 GTSNPN, CDR2 SVGIG (reference sequence). V lost 2 bases to trimming and J lost 6 bases, with 11 bases between them. The CDR3 is 13 residues long. CDR3 loop: CAWSLTVGQPQHF. CDR3 DNA sequence: TGTGCCTGGAGTCTAACTGTTGGTCAGCCCCAGCATTTT.

The genes are TRBV4-1 and TRBJ1-5; the D gene is possibly TRBD1 (6 bases). The CDR3 totals 17 residues. Trimming took off 0 bases at V and 3 bases at J, with 15 bases between the two ends. Germline CDR1 MGHRA, CDR2 YSYEKL. The CDR3 protein is CASSQDRAGQLNQPQHF. In DNA, the CDR3 is TGCGCCAGCAGCCAAGATCGTGCAGGACAGCTCAATCAGCCCCAGCATTTT.

The chain joins TRBV5-4 to TRBJ2-7; TRBD1 matches at 7 bases. After removal of 4 bases from V and 7 bases from J, the junction contained 20 bases not matched to a gene. The length of the CDR3 is 17 residues. CDR1 is SGHNT and CDR2 is YYREEE in the germline V gene (reference sequence). The CDR3 sequence: CASSQGGSRDRSGEQYF. CDR3 nucleotide sequence: TGTGCCAGCAGCCAAGGGGGCAGCCGGGATCGGTCGGGGGAGCAGTACTTC.

The rearrangement joins TRBV7-3 to TRBJ2-1, with 8 nucleotides matching TRBD2. After removal of 1 base from V and 2 bases from J, the junction contained 7 bases not matched to a gene. CDR3 length: 17 residues. Germline assignment: CDR1 SGHTA and CDR2 FQGTGA. In DNA, the CDR3 is TGTGCCAGCAGCTTAAACGGGGGGGCTGGAACCTACAATGAGCAGTTCTTC. It encodes CASSLNGGAGTYNEQFF.

Worth noting for this clone: Within the sample, other DNA sequences also encode this same CDR3. The chain links TRBV28 to TRBJ2-3; TRBD2 aligns across 11 bases. The CDR3 runs 16 residues. The V segment lost 5 bases and the J segment 5 bases; nucleotides outside the gene matches: 9. Germline V lookup: CDR1 MDHEN, CDR2 SYDVKM. CDR3 protein: CASSLTSGSGGDTQYF. The CDR3 nucleotides read TGTGCCAGCAGTCTAACTAGCGGGAGCGGAGGAGATACGCAGTATTTT.

In its sample, this clone was seen once. The chain couples TRBV27 to TRBJ1-1; the D gene is possibly TRBD1 (5 bases). The CDR3 loop spans 11 amino acids. V was shortened by 11 bases and J by 3 bases, with 10 bases between the two germline ends. Germline-derived CDR1 and CDR2 are MNHEY and SMNVEV (reference sequence). CDR3: CASGGHTEAFF. CDR3 coding DNA: TGTGCCTCGGGGGGTCACACTGAAGCTTTCTTT.

The rearrangement joins TRBV30 to TRBJ2-6; 10 bases fit TRBD1. This CDR3 has 14 residues. Trimming at V came to 5 bases and at J to 4 bases, leaving 2 bases not matched to a gene. From germline, CDR1 is GTSNPN and CDR2 SVGIG (reference sequence). The CDR3 DNA sequence: TGTGCCTGGGACAGGGGGCGGGGGGCCAACGTCCTGACTTTC. Its protein is CAWDRGRGANVLTF.

The V and J genes are TRBV7-2 and TRBJ2-7; 9 positions match TRBD2. The germline V gene encodes CDR1 SGHTA and CDR2 FQGNSA. This CDR3 comprises 17 residues. V trimming: 6 bases; J trimming: 6 bases; junction bases outside the gene matches: 18. CDR3 residues: CASSPLGLAGFSGEQYF. CDR3 DNA sequence: TGTGCCAGCAGTCCATTGGGCCTAGCGGGATTCTCAGGCGAGCAGTACTTC.

The chain carries TRBV19 and TRBJ2-3, with D tentatively TRBD2 (6 bases). The CDR3 loop spans 16 amino acids. CDR1 is LNHDA, CDR2 SQIVND, per germline (reference sequence). Trimming took off 5 bases at V and 0 bases at J, with 15 bases between the two ends. The DNA of the CDR3 is TGTGCCAGTAGTCCCCTCTCGCGGGGAAGCACAGATACGCAGTATTTT. Amino acid sequence: CASSPLSRGSTDTQYF.

A few counts support this clone. This chain links TRBV5-1 with TRBJ2-7, with TRBD1 matching 9 bases. Per germline, CDR1 SGHRS and CDR2 YFSETQ. CDR3 length: 13 amino acids. V lost 3 bases and J lost 7; bases outside the gene matches: 5. The CDR3 reads CASSSGQGGEQYF. The CDR3 DNA follows: TGCGCCAGCAGCTCGGGACAGGGAGGAGAGCAGTACTTC. The full variable domain, with the rest looked up from reference TRBV5-1 and TRBJ2-7, is KAGVTQTPRYLIKTRGQQVTLSCSPISGHRSVSWYQQTPGQGLQFLFEYFSETQRNKGNFPGRFSGRQFSNSRSEMNVSTLELGDSALYLCASSSGQGGEQYFGPGTRLTVT.

The chain uses TRBV9 and TRBJ2-5, with 11 bases fitting TRBD1. CDR3 length: 17 residues. The V and J ends lost 3 bases and 4 bases, in that order; junction bases with no gene match: 11. From germline, CDR1 is SGDLS and CDR2 YYNGEE. The CDR3 nucleotides are TGTGCCAGCAGCGAGGACAGGGGGCCTTGGGGTGGAGAGACCCAGTACTTC. Translating it yields CASSEDRGPWGGETQYF.

This sequence joins TRBV9 and TRBJ2-2; 9 bases match TRBD2. This CDR3 comprises 17 residues. Germline-derived CDR1 and CDR2 are SGDLS and YYNGEE. The V and J ends lost 4 bases and 6 bases, in that order; junction bases with no gene match: 13. DNA of the CDR3: TGTGCCAGCAGCCCCCGGTGGGCTAGCGGGGTGCCCGGGGAGCTGTTTTTT. Translated, it gives CASSPRWASGVPGELFF.

The chain recombines TRBV10-3 with TRBJ1-1, with TRBD1 as a possible D gene (5 bases). The CDR3 is 15 residues long. CDR1 and CDR2 from the germline V gene are ENHRY and SYGVKD. V was trimmed by 7 bases and J by 0 bases, leaving 15 bases between them. The CDR3 protein is CAITQREGLNTEAFF. The CDR3 DNA reads as TGTGCCATCACCCAAAGGGAGGGACTGAACACTGAAGCTTTCTTT.

This chain uses TRBV2 with TRBJ2-1; 10 bases are shared with TRBD2. CDR1 is SNHLY, CDR2 FYNNEI, per germline. The CDR3 covers 16 residues. V gave up 6 bases and J gave up 7 bases; unmatched junction bases: 12. CDR3 coding DNA: TGTGCCAGCAGAGTCCAACTAGCGGGAATGTCGAATGAGCAGTTCTTC. This codes for CASRVQLAGMSNEQFF.